This TCR beta chain was sequenced for a study of T cell changes during pregnancy in multiple sclerosis. Trimming shortened V by 3 bases and J by 2 bases, and 11 bases separated the two germline ends. This CDR3 is 15 amino acids long. The germline CDR1 and CDR2 sequences are KGHSH and LQKENI. The protocol was immunoSEQ multiplex PCR, while the TCRdb copy is restricted to in-frame clones and leaves out a portion. The sample has roughly 93,000 clones; about 92% are singletons. The sample holds a few counts of this clone. The source was peripheral blood, collected after pregnancy. This receptor was identified in a female donor in good health, enrolled as a control in a pregnancy study. The rearrangement uses TRBV18 and TRBJ1-3; perhaps TRBD1 as D (5 bases). The CDR3 DNA is TGTGCCAGCTCACCGGCAGGGATCCCTGGAAACACCATATATTTT. This gives the protein CASSPAGIPGNTIYF.